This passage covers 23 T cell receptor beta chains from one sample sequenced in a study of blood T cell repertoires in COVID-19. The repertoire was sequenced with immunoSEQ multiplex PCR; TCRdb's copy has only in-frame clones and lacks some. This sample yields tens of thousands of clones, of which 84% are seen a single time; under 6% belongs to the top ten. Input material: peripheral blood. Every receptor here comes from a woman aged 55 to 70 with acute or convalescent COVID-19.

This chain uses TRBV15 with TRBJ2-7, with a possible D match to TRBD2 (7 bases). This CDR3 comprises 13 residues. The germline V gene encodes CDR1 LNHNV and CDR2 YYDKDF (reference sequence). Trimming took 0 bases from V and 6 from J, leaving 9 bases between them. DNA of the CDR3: TGTGCCACCAGCAGAGAGCGGGGGCTCGAGCAGTACTTC. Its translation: CATSRERGLEQYF.

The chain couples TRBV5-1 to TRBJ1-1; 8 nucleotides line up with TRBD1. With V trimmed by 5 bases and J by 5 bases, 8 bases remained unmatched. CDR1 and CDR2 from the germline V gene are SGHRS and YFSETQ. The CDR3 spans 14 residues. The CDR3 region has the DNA TGCGCCAGCAGTCCGGGACAGGAGAGAACTGAAGCTTTCTTT. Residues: CASSPGQERTEAFF.

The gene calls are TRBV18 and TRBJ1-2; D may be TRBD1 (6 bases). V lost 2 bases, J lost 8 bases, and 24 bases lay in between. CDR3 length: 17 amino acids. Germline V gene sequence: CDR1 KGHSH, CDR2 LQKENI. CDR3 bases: TGTGCCAGCTCACCAAGGGATTCCAGGGGATCGACCTACGGCTACACCTTC. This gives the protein CASSPRDSRGSTYGYTF.

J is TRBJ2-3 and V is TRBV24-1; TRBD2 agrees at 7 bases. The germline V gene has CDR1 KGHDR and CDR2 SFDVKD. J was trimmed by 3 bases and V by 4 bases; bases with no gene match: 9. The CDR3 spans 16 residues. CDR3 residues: CATSDRTLGGTDTQYF. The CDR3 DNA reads TGTGCCACCAGTGACCGGACTCTCGGGGGGACAGATACGCAGTATTTT.

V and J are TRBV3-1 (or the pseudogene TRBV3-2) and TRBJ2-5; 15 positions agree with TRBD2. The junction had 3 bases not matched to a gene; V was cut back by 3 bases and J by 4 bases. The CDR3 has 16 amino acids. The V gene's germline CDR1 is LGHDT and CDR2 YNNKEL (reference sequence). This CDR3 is CASSQGLAGGTETQYF. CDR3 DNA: TGTGCCAGCAGCCAGGGACTAGCGGGGGGTACAGAGACCCAGTACTTC.

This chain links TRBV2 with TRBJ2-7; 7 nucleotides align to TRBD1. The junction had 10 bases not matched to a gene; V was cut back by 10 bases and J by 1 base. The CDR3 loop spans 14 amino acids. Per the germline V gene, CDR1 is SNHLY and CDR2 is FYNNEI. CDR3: CATVSTGSSYEQYF. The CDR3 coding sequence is TGTGCCACCGTTTCGACAGGGTCTTCCTACGAGCAGTACTTC.

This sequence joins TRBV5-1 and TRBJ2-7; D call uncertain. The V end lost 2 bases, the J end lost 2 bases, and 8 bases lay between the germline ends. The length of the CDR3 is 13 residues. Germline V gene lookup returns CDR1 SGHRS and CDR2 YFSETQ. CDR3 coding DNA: TGCGCCAGCAGCTTTGACACACCCTACGAGCAGTACTTC. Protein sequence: CASSFDTPYEQYF.

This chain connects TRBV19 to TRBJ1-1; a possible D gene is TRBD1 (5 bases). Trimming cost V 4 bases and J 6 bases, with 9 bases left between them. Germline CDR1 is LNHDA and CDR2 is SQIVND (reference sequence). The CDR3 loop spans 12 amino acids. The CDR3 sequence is CASSSTGPEAFF. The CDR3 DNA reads TGTGCCAGTAGTAGTACAGGTCCTGAAGCTTTCTTT.

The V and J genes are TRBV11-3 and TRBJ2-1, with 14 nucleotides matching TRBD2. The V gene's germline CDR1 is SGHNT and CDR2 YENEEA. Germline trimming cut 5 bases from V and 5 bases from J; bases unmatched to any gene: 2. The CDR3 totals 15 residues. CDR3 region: CASSPTSGGDNEQFF. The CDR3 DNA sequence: TGTGCCAGCAGCCCGACTAGCGGGGGGGACAATGAGCAGTTCTTC.

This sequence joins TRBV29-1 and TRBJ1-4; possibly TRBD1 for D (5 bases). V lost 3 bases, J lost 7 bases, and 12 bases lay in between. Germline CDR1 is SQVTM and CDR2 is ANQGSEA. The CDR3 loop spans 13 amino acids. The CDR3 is CSVDGGRAEKLFF. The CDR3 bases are TGCAGCGTTGACGGGGGTAGGGCTGAAAAACTGTTTTTT.

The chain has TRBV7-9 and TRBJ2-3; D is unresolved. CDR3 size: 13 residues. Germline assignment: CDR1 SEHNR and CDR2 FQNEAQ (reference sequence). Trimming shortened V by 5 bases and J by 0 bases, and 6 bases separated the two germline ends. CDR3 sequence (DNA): TGTGCCAGCAGCCTTAAAAGCACAGATACGCAGTATTTT. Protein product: CASSLKSTDTQYF.

CDR3 DNA: TGTGCCAGTCGACCTGGAGCTGGGGCCAACGTCCTGACTTTC. This codes for CASRPGAGANVLTF. The rearrangement uses TRBV2 and TRBJ2-6, with unresolved D. The V end was cut by 9 bases, the J end by 2 bases, with 11 bases between. The V gene's germline CDR1 is SNHLY and CDR2 FYNNEI. The CDR3 covers 14 residues.

CDR3 bases: TGTGCCAGCAGCTTGGTAGTGGGCGGGGGGGTCACAGATACGCAGTATTTT. It translates to CASSLVVGGGVTDTQYF. This rearrangement joins TRBV5-5 to TRBJ2-3; TRBD2 matches 9 bases. V shed 0 bases and J 2 bases; nucleotides not matched to a gene: 7. The CDR3 totals 17 residues. Germline V CDR1 and CDR2: SGHKS, YYEKEE (reference sequence).

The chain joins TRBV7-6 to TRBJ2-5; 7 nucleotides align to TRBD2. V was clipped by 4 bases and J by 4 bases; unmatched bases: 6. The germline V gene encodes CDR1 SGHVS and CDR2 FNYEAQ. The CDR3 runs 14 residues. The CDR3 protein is CASSSQREGETQYF. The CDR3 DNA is TGTGCCAGCAGCTCGCAAAGGGAGGGAGAGACCCAGTACTTC. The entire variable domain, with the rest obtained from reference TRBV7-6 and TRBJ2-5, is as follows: GAGVSQSPRYKVTKRGQDVALRCDPISGHVSLYWYRQALGQGPEFLTYFNYEAQQDKSGLPNDRFSAERPEGSISTLTIQRTEQRDSAMYRCASSSQREGETQYFGPGTRLLVL.

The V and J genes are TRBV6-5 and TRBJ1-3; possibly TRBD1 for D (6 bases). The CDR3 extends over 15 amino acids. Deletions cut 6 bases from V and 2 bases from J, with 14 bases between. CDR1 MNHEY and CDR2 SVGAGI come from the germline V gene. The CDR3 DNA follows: TGTGCCAGCAGCCGACAGGAGCGAGCTGGAAACACCATATATTTT. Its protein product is CASSRQERAGNTIYF.

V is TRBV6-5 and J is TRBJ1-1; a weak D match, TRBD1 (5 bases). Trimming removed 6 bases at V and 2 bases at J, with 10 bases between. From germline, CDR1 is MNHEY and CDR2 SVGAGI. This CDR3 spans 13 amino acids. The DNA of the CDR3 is TGTGCCAGCAGATTGACAGTCAACACTGAAGCTTTCTTT. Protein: CASRLTVNTEAFF.

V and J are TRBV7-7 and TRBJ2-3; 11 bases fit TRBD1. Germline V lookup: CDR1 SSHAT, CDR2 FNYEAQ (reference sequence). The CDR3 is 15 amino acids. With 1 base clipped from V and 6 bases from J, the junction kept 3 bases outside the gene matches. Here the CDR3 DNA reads TGTGCCAGCAGCTTAGGGACAGGGGGCTTGGATACGCAGTATTTT. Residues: CASSLGTGGLDTQYF.

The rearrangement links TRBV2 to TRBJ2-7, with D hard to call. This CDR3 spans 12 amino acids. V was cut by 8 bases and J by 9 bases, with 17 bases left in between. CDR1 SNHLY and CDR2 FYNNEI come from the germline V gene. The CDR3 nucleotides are TGTGCCAGCGACTCCCCAGTCGTCCCGCAGTACTTC. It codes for CASDSPVVPQYF.

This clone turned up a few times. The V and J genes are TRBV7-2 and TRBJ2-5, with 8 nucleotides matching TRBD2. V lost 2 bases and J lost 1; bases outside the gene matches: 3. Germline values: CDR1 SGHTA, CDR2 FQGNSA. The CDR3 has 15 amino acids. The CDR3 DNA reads TGTGCCAGCAGCTTAACACTAGCGGCCCAAGAGACCCAGTACTTC. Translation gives CASSLTLAAQETQYF. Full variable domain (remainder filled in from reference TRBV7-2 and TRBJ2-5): GAGVSQSPSNKVTEKGKDVELRCDPISGHTALYWYRQSLGQGLEFLIYFQGNSAPDKSGLPSDRFSAERTGGSVSTLTIQRTQQEDSAVYLCASSLTLAAQETQYFGPGTRLLVL.

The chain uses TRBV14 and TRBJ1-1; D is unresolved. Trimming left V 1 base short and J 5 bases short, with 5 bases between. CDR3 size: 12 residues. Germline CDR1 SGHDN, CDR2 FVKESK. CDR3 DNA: TGTGCCAGCAGCCAAGTGCAGACTGAAGCTTTCTTT. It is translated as CASSQVQTEAFF.

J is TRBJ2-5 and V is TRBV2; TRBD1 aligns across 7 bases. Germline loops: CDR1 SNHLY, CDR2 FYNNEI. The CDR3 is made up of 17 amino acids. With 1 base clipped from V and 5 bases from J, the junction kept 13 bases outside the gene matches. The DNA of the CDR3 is TGTGCCAGCAGTGAAGGGCCCGCGACGACAGGGACGGAGACCCAGTACTTC. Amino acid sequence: CASSEGPATTGTETQYF.

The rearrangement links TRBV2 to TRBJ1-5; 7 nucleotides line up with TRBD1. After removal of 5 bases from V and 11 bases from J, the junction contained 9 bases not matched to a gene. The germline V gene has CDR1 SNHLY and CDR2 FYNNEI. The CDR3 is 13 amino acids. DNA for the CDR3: TGTGCCAGCAGTCCAACCTTGCAGGGGGCCCAGCATTTT. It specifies CASSPTLQGAQHF.

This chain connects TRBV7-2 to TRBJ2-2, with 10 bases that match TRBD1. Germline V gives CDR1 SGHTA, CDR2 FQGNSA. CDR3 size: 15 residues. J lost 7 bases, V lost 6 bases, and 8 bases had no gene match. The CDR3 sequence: CASRFKTGGIGELFF. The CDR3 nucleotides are TGTGCCAGCAGATTTAAGACAGGGGGCATCGGGGAGCTGTTTTTT.